The rows below give T cell receptor beta chains drawn from one sample of a study of cytomegalovirus exposure and HLA in healthy donors. Assay used: immunoSEQ multiplex PCR; TCRdb lists only in-frame clones, some missing. Among approximately 160,000 clones listed, around 80% were seen once. The sequencing input was PBMCs. These receptors were collected from a woman between 45 and 65 years old in good health and CMV-seropositive. CDR3s include the opening cysteine and the closing phenylalanine or tryptophan. A D gene is named only where the DNA matches it firmly. Clone sizes are given selectively: once, few, many, or a class where the clone is expanded.

clone size: -; J gene: TRBJ1-1; V gene: TRBV27; D gene: -; CDR3 DNA: TGTGCCAGCAGTTCCACCCTCCCAGAGAACACTGAAGCTTTCTTT; CDR3 protein: CASSSTLPENTEAFF
clone size: -; J gene: TRBJ2-5; V gene: TRBV5-5; D gene: TRBD2; CDR3 DNA: TGTGCCAGCTGCCATGGCCCCTGTTGGGAGGGTATCCAAGAGACCCAGTACTTC; CDR3 protein: CASCHGPCWEGIQETQYF
clone size: -; J gene: TRBJ2-5; V gene: TRBV6-4; D gene: -; CDR3 DNA: TGTGCCAGCAGTCGGAATACGGGGGAGACCCAGTACTTC; CDR3 protein: CASSRNTGETQYF
clone size: -; J gene: TRBJ2-1; V gene: TRBV6-1; D gene: TRBD2; CDR3 DNA: TGTGCCAGCAGTGAAGCGCTAGCGGAGTACAATGAGCAGTTCTTC; CDR3 protein: CASSEALAEYNEQFF
clone size: -; J gene: TRBJ1-1; V gene: TRBV7-9; D gene: TRBD1; CDR3 DNA: TGTTCCAGCAGCTTAGCGTGGGGGGACAGAAACACTGAAGCTTTCTTT; CDR3 protein: CSSSLAWGDRNTEAFF
clone size: -; J gene: TRBJ1-2; V gene: TRBV7-2; D gene: -; CDR3 DNA: TGTGCCAGCAGCATCGACCCGACAGAGAGGAGCTACACCTTC; CDR3 protein: CASSIDPTERSYTF
clone size: few; J gene: TRBJ2-1; V gene: TRBV4-3; D gene: TRBD2; CDR3 DNA: TGCGCCAGCAGCCTTCGCCCTGGGACTAGCGATGATGAGCAGTTCTTC; CDR3 protein: CASSLRPGTSDDEQFF
clone size: -; J gene: TRBJ2-6; V gene: TRBV7-9; D gene: TRBD1; CDR3 DNA: TGTGCCAGCAGCTTAGTGGGACAGGGGTACGGGGCCAACGGCCTGACTTTC; CDR3 protein: CASSLVGQGYGANGLTF
clone size: -; J gene: TRBJ2-7; V gene: TRBV2; D gene: -; CDR3 DNA: TGTGCCAGCAGGGCGGAGCCCTACGAGCAGTACTTC; CDR3 protein: CASRAEPYEQYF
clone size: once; J gene: TRBJ1-2; V gene: TRBV7-9; D gene: -; CDR3 DNA: TGTGCCAGCAGCTTAGGACAGGCTGGGAGTGGCTACACCTTC; CDR3 protein: CASSLGQAGSGYTF
clone size: -; J gene: TRBJ2-4; V gene: TRBV27; D gene: -; CDR3 DNA: TGTGCCAGCAGTGAGGGACTCCCGCACGTGTACAGTCAGTACTTC; CDR3 protein: CASSEGLPHVYSQYF
clone size: -; J gene: TRBJ2-1; V gene: TRBV7-9; D gene: TRBD1; CDR3 DNA: TGTGCCAGCACCGGGACAGCTATCTTCTTC; CDR3 protein: CASTGTAIFF
clone size: -; J gene: TRBJ1-4; V gene: TRBV4-1; D gene: -; CDR3 DNA: TGCGCCAGCAGCCAAGAGATCCCCAACAGGGCGAGTGAAAAACTGTTTTTT; CDR3 protein: CASSQEIPNRASEKLFF
clone size: -; J gene: TRBJ2-5; V gene: TRBV9; D gene: TRBD2; CDR3 DNA: TGTGCCAGCAGCGCTACAACGGGGGGAGGCCCTCCGCAGTACTTC; CDR3 protein: CASSATTGGGPPQYF
clone size: -; J gene: TRBJ2-7; V gene: TRBV6-6; D gene: -; CDR3 DNA: TGTGCCAGCAGTTACTCGAGTAGCTCCTACGAGCAGTACTTC; CDR3 protein: CASSYSSSSYEQYF
clone size: -; J gene: TRBJ1-5; V gene: TRBV11-2; D gene: TRBD1; CDR3 DNA: TGTGCCAGCAGCCCAGGGACAGGGGGCGCGAGTCAGCCCCAGCATTTT; CDR3 protein: CASSPGTGGASQPQHF
clone size: -; J gene: TRBJ1-4; V gene: TRBV18; D gene: -; CDR3 DNA: TGTGCCAGCTCACCGGCGGGTGGGGAAAAACTGTTTTTT; CDR3 protein: CASSPAGGEKLFF
clone size: -; J gene: TRBJ2-3; V gene: TRBV29-1; D gene: TRBD1; CDR3 DNA: TGCAGCGTTGTCTCGACAGGGGGCCCAGATACGCAGTATTTT; CDR3 protein: CSVVSTGGPDTQYF
clone size: once; J gene: TRBJ2-7; V gene: TRBV4-1; D gene: TRBD2; CDR3 DNA: TGCGCCAGCAGCCAAGTACAGCGGGGTACCTACGAGCAGTACTTC; CDR3 protein: CASSQVQRGTYEQYF
clone size: -; J gene: TRBJ1-1; V gene: TRBV5-1; D gene: -; CDR3 DNA: TGCGCCAGCAGCTTCAGGGGAGCGGACACTGAAGCTTTCTTT; CDR3 protein: CASSFRGADTEAFF
clone size: -; J gene: TRBJ1-4; V gene: TRBV13; D gene: -; CDR3 DNA: TGTGCCAGCAGCTCAGCTCCCAGGGGAGAAAAACTGTTTTTT; CDR3 protein: CASSSAPRGEKLFF
clone size: -; J gene: TRBJ1-4; V gene: TRBV4-2; D gene: -; CDR3 DNA: TGTGCCAGCAGCCAAGATCTAGGCTTACTGTTTTTT; CDR3 protein: CASSQDLGLLFF
clone size: -; J gene: TRBJ1-2; V gene: TRBV4-3; D gene: TRBD1; CDR3 DNA: TGCGCCAGCAGCCGATCCGGGACAGGGTGGGATGGCTACACCTTC; CDR3 protein: CASSRSGTGWDGYTF
clone size: -; J gene: TRBJ1-5; V gene: TRBV2; D gene: -; CDR3 DNA: TGTGCCAGCAAAGGGGACACAAATCAGCCCCAGCATTTT; CDR3 protein: CASKGDTNQPQHF
clone size: -; J gene: TRBJ2-6; V gene: TRBV4-1; D gene: -; CDR3 DNA: TGCGCCAGCAGCAGCCACACCAGGACCGTATTATCTGGGGCCAACGGCCTGACTTTC; CDR3 protein: CASSSHTRTVLSGANGLTF
clone size: -; J gene: TRBJ1-1; V gene: TRBV30; D gene: -; CDR3 DNA: TGTGCCTGGACCCTTTACAGGGTGAGGACTGAAGCTTTCTTT; CDR3 protein: CAWTLYRVRTEAFF
clone size: -; J gene: TRBJ1-1; V gene: TRBV11-3; D gene: -; CDR3 DNA: TGTGCCAGCAGCTTATACGGGGAATCCCCAAACACTGAAGCTTTCTTT; CDR3 protein: CASSLYGESPNTEAFF
clone size: -; J gene: TRBJ2-5; V gene: TRBV5-6; D gene: TRBD1; CDR3 DNA: TGTGCCAGCAGCTTCCCAGGACAGGGGCAAGAGACCCAGTACTTC; CDR3 protein: CASSFPGQGQETQYF
clone size: -; J gene: TRBJ1-5; V gene: TRBV5-3; D gene: -; CDR3 DNA: TGTGCCAGAAGCCATGACGGAACCATGACAGGATATCAGCCCCAGCATTTT; CDR3 protein: CARSHDGTMTGYQPQHF
clone size: -; J gene: TRBJ2-5; V gene: TRBV29-1; D gene: -; CDR3 DNA: TGCAGCGTTGAGTGGCAGGCGAAAGAGACCCAGTACTTC; CDR3 protein: CSVEWQAKETQYF
clone size: few; J gene: TRBJ1-2; V gene: TRBV6-6; D gene: TRBD1; CDR3 DNA: TGTGCCAGCAGTTACTCTGACAGGGGAGGGGGCTACACCTTC; CDR3 protein: CASSYSDRGGGYTF
clone size: few; J gene: TRBJ2-1; V gene: TRBV7-9; D gene: TRBD2; CDR3 DNA: TGTGCCAGCAGCTCGCTTAGCGGGAGGGTCTACAATGAGCAGTTCTTC; CDR3 protein: CASSSLSGRVYNEQFF
clone size: -; J gene: TRBJ2-7; V gene: TRBV6-6; D gene: TRBD2; CDR3 DNA: TGTGCCAGCTCCGGGGCTAGCGGGTCCGGCTACGAGCAGTACTTC; CDR3 protein: CASSGASGSGYEQYF
clone size: few; J gene: TRBJ2-5; V gene: TRBV29-1; D gene: TRBD2; CDR3 DNA: TGCAGCGTTGAAGCGGGAGGAGGGGAGACCCAGTACTTC; CDR3 protein: CSVEAGGGETQYF
clone size: -; J gene: TRBJ1-1; V gene: TRBV18; D gene: -; CDR3 DNA: TGTGCCAGCTCACCACAGTCAGGGCAGAACACTGAAGCTTTCTTT; CDR3 protein: CASSPQSGQNTEAFF
clone size: -; J gene: TRBJ2-2; V gene: TRBV4-3; D gene: TRBD2; CDR3 DNA: TGCGCCAGCAGCCGCACGATAACTAGCGGGCGAGTAGGCGGGGAGCTGTTTTTT; CDR3 protein: CASSRTITSGRVGGELFF
clone size: -; J gene: TRBJ2-4; V gene: TRBV11-2; D gene: -; CDR3 DNA: TGTGCCAGCAGTTCCCCCTCTCAAGGGGGAGAGGCCAAAAACATTCAGTACTTC; CDR3 protein: CASSSPSQGGEAKNIQYF
clone size: -; J gene: TRBJ2-7; V gene: TRBV5-1; D gene: -; CDR3 DNA: TGCGCCAGCAGCTTGGCCAGGGAAGCCTCCTACGAGCAGTACTTC; CDR3 protein: CASSLAREASYEQYF
clone size: -; J gene: TRBJ2-2; V gene: TRBV21-1; D gene: -; CDR3 DNA: TGTGCCAGCAGCAAAGGGTGGCGGGACGTGAACACCGGGGAGCTGTTTTTT; CDR3 protein: CASSKGWRDVNTGELFF
clone size: -; J gene: TRBJ2-1; V gene: TRBV7-8; D gene: -; CDR3 DNA: TGTGCCAGCAGCTTACGATCTAGCAGCAATGAGCAGTTCTTC; CDR3 protein: CASSLRSSSNEQFF
clone size: -; J gene: TRBJ2-1; V gene: TRBV4-3; D gene: -; CDR3 DNA: TGCGCCAGCAGCCAAAGCCCAAGTTGGGCGTACAATGAGCAGTTCTTC; CDR3 protein: CASSQSPSWAYNEQFF
clone size: few; J gene: TRBJ1-5; V gene: TRBV7-2; D gene: TRBD1; CDR3 DNA: TGTGCCAGCAGCTTAGATACAGGGGGCAATCAGCCCCAGCATTTT; CDR3 protein: CASSLDTGGNQPQHF
clone size: few; J gene: TRBJ1-1; V gene: TRBV9; D gene: TRBD1; CDR3 DNA: TGTGCCAGCTCAGGGGGGAGCACTGAAGCTTTCTTT; CDR3 protein: CASSGGSTEAFF
clone size: -; J gene: TRBJ1-1; V gene: TRBV4-1; D gene: -; CDR3 DNA: TGCGCCAGCAGCCAGCGCGCGGGGGGGGACACTGAAGCTTTCTTT; CDR3 protein: CASSQRAGGDTEAFF
clone size: -; J gene: TRBJ1-1; V gene: TRBV7-8; D gene: TRBD1; CDR3 DNA: TGTGCCAGCAGCTTCGACAGGGAGAACACTGAAGCTTTCTTT; CDR3 protein: CASSFDRENTEAFF
clone size: -; J gene: TRBJ2-1; V gene: TRBV9; D gene: TRBD2; CDR3 DNA: TGTGCCAGCAGCGTAGGCCCCTCTAGCGGCCTGGGGAATGAGCAGTTCTTC; CDR3 protein: CASSVGPSSGLGNEQFF
clone size: once; J gene: TRBJ1-5; V gene: TRBV7-9; D gene: TRBD1; CDR3 DNA: TGTGCCAGCATTTGGGGGGGGACAGGGACATTTGGTGGCAATCAGCCCCAGCATTTT; CDR3 protein: CASIWGGTGTFGGNQPQHF
clone size: -; J gene: TRBJ1-2; V gene: TRBV11-3; D gene: TRBD1; CDR3 DNA: TGTGCCAGCACGACAGGGAACGGAGCGGATGGCTACACCTTC; CDR3 protein: CASTTGNGADGYTF
clone size: -; J gene: TRBJ2-7; V gene: TRBV29-1; D gene: -; CDR3 DNA: TGCAGCGTCCGGGAGACTCAATCCTACGAGCAGTACTTC; CDR3 protein: CSVRETQSYEQYF
clone size: few; J gene: TRBJ2-3; V gene: TRBV7-3; D gene: TRBD1; CDR3 DNA: TGTGCCAGCAGCGGACAGGGCACAGATACGCAGTATTTT; CDR3 protein: CASSGQGTDTQYF
clone size: -; J gene: TRBJ2-7; V gene: TRBV6-6; D gene: TRBD1; CDR3 DNA: TGTGCCAGCAGTGCAACCGGGACAGTAGCCTACGAGCAGTACTTC; CDR3 protein: CASSATGTVAYEQYF
clone size: -; J gene: TRBJ2-7; V gene: TRBV9; D gene: -; CDR3 DNA: TGTGCCAGCAGCGTTTCCCCAGGGGATCTCTACGAGCAGTACTTC; CDR3 protein: CASSVSPGDLYEQYF
clone size: -; J gene: TRBJ2-7; V gene: TRBV6-6; D gene: TRBD1; CDR3 DNA: TGTGCCAGCAGTCCCACCTCACCGACAGGGGGACAGCAGTACTTC; CDR3 protein: CASSPTSPTGGQQYF
clone size: -; J gene: TRBJ1-2; V gene: TRBV7-9; D gene: TRBD1; CDR3 DNA: TGTGCCAGCAGCTTTGGGACAGGGGTTTTTGGCTACACCTTC; CDR3 protein: CASSFGTGVFGYTF
clone size: -; J gene: TRBJ2-7; V gene: TRBV7-8; D gene: -; CDR3 DNA: TGTGCCAGCAGCGCGACCGGCTACTACTACGAGCAGTACTTC; CDR3 protein: CASSATGYYYEQYF
clone size: -; J gene: TRBJ2-3; V gene: TRBV13; D gene: -; CDR3 DNA: TGTGCCAGCACGGCAGGGAGCACAGATACGCAGTATTTT; CDR3 protein: CASTAGSTDTQYF
clone size: few; J gene: TRBJ1-5; V gene: TRBV28; D gene: -; CDR3 DNA: TGTGCCAGCAGTTTAGGAGGCTATAGCAATCAGCCCCAGCATTTT; CDR3 protein: CASSLGGYSNQPQHF
clone size: -; J gene: TRBJ2-3; V gene: TRBV30; D gene: -; CDR3 DNA: TGTGCCTGGAGCCTCAGGGGTGCGGCAGATACGCAGTATTTT; CDR3 protein: CAWSLRGAADTQYF
clone size: -; J gene: TRBJ2-2; V gene: TRBV7-3; D gene: -; CDR3 DNA: TGTGCCAGCAGCTTCGACGCTACGGGGACCGGGGAGCTGTTTTTT; CDR3 protein: CASSFDATGTGELFF